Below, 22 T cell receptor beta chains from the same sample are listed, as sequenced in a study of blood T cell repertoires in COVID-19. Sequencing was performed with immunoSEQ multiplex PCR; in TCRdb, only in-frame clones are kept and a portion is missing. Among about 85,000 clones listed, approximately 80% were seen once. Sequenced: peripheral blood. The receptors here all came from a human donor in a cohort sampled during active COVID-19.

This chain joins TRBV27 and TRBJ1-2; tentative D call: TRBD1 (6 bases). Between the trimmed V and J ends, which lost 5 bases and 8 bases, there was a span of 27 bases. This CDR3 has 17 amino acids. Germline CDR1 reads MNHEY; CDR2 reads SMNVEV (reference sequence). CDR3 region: CASSPMDSPGIWRGYTF. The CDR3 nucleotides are TGTGCCAGCAGTCCAATGGACAGCCCTGGAATTTGGAGAGGCTACACCTTC.

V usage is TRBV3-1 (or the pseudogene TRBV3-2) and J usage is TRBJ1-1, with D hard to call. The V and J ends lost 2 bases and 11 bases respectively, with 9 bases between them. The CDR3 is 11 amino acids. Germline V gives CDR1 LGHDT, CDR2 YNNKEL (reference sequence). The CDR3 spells CASSQQALAFF. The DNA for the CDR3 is TGTGCCAGCAGCCAACAGGCGTTGGCTTTCTTT.

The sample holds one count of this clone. CDR3 amino acids: CASSPGLRRLQETQYF. CDR3 nucleotide sequence: TGTGCCAGCAGCCCAGGGTTGAGACGGCTCCAAGAGACCCAGTACTTC. V usage is TRBV7-3 and J usage is TRBJ2-5; the D gene is possibly TRBD1 (5 bases). Trimming shortened V by 5 bases and J by 1 base, and 17 bases separated the two germline ends. CDR1 is SGHTA, CDR2 FQGTGA, per germline. This CDR3 has 16 residues.

CDR3: CASSVGGQVPPEQYF. CDR3 DNA sequence: TGTGCCAGCAGCGTAGGGGGCCAGGTCCCACCCGAGCAGTACTTC. V usage is TRBV5-4 and J usage is TRBJ2-7, with 7 bases fitting TRBD1. With V trimmed by 4 bases and J by 6 bases, 13 bases remained unmatched. Germline lookup yields CDR1 SGHNT and CDR2 YYREEE (reference sequence). The CDR3 has 15 residues.

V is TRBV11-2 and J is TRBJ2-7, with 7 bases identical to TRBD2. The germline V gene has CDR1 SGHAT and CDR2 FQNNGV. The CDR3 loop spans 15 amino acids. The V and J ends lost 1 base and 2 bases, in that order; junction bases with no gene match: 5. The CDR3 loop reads CASSLGAGETYEQYF. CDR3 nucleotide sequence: TGTGCCAGCAGCTTAGGCGCGGGGGAGACCTACGAGCAGTACTTC.

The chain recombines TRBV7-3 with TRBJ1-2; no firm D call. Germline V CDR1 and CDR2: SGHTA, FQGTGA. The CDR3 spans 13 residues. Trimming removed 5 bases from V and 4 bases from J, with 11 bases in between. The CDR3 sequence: CASSPWPSYGYTF. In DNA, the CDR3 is TGTGCCAGCAGCCCGTGGCCTTCCTATGGCTACACCTTC.

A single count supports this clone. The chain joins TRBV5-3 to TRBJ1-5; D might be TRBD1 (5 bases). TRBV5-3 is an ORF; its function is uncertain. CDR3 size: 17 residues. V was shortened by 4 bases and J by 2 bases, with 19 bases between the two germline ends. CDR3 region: CARSPRRGVCRNQPQHF. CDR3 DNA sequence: TGTGCCAGAAGCCCAAGGCGGGGGGTATGCCGCAATCAGCCCCAGCATTTT.

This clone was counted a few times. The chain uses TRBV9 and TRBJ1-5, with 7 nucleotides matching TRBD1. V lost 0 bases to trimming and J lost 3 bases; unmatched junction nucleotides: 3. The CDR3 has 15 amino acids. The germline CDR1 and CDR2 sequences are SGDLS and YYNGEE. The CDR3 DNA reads TGTGCCAGCAGCGTAGCTGGACAGGTCAATCAGCCCCAGCATTTT. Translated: CASSVAGQVNQPQHF. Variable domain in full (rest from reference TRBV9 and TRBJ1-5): DSGVTQTPKHLITATGQRVTLRCSPRSGDLSVYWYQQSLDQGLQFLIQYYNGEERAKGNILERFSAQQFPDLHSELNLSSLELGDSALYFCASSVAGQVNQPQHFGDGTRLSIL.

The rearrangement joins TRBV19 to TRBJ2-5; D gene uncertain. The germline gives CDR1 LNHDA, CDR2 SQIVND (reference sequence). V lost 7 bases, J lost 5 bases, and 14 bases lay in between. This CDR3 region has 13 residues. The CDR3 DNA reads TGTGCCAGTAAGGCGGATACACACGAGACCCAGTACTTC. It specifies CASKADTHETQYF.

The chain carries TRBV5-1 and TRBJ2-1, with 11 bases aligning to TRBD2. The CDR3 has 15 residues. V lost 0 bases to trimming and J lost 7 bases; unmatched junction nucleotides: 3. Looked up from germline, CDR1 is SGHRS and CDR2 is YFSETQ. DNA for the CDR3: TGCGCCAGCAGCTTGGGGCCTAGCGGGGGGAATGAGCAGTTCTTC. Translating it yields CASSLGPSGGNEQFF.

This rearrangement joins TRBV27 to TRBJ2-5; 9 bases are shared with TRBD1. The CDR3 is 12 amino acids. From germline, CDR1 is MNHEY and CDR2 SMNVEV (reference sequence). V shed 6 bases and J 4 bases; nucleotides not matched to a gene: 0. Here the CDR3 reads CASRGQGETQYF. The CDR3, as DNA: TGTGCCAGCAGGGGACAGGGAGAGACCCAGTACTTC.

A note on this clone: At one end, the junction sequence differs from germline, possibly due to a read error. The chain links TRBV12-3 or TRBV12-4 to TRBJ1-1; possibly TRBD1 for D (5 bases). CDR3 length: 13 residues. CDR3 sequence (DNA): TGTGCCAGCAGCAAAGACACGGACACCGAAGCTTTCTTT. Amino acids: CASSKDTDTEAFF.

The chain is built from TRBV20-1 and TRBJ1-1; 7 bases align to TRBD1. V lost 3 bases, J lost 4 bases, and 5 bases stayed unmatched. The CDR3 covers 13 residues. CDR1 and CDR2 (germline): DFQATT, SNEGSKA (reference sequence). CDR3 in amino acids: CSASRQGRTEAFF. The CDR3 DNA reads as TGCAGTGCTAGTAGACAGGGCCGCACTGAAGCTTTCTTT.

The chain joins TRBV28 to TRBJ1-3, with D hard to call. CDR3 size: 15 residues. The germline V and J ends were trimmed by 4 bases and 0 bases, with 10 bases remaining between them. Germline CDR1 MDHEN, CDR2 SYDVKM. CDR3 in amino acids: CASSWRPASGNTIYF. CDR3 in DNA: TGTGCCAGCAGTTGGAGGCCCGCCTCTGGAAACACCATATATTTT.

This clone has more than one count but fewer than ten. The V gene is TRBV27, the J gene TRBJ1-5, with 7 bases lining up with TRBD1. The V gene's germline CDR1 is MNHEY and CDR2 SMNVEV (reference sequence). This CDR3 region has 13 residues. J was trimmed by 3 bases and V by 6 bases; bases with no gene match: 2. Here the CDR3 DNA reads TGTGCCAGCAGAACAGGGGCCAATCAGCCCCAGCATTTT. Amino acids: CASRTGANQPQHF.

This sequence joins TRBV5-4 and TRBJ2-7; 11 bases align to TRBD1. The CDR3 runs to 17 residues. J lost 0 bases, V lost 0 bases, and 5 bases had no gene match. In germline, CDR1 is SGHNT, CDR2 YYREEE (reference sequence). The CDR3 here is CASSLARDRGSSYEQYF. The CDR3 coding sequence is TGTGCCAGCAGCTTGGCCCGGGACAGGGGGTCCTCCTACGAGCAGTACTTC.

In nucleotides, the CDR3 is TGTGCCAGCAGTTCTAATAGCAATCAGCCCCAGCATTTT. Translated, it gives CASSSNSNQPQHF. This chain links TRBV6-2 or TRBV6-3 with TRBJ1-5; D not resolved. Trimming removed 4 bases at V and 0 bases at J, with 4 bases between. Germline CDR1 is MNHEY and CDR2 is SVGEGT. The CDR3 spans 13 residues.

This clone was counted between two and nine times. Here the CDR3 DNA reads TGTGCCAGTTGGACACCAAATCAGCCCCAGCATTTT. Its translation: CASWTPNQPQHF. This rearrangement joins TRBV19 to TRBJ1-5; a possible D gene is TRBD1 (5 bases). Germline values: CDR1 LNHDA, CDR2 SQIVND (reference sequence). V was trimmed by 8 bases and J by 4 bases, leaving 9 bases between them. The length of the CDR3 is 12 residues. Together with reference TRBV19 and TRBJ1-5, the CDR3 gives the full variable domain: DGGITQSPKYLFRKEGQNVTLSCEQNLNHDAMYWYRQDPGQGLRLIYYSQIVNDFQKGDIAEGYSVSREKKESFPLTVTSAQKNPTAFYLCASWTPNQPQHFGDGTRLSIL.

As DNA, the CDR3 is TGTGCCAGCAGGGCCGGGACTAGCGGGGGCGTTTTTCTGAACGAGCAGTACTTC. This encodes CASRAGTSGGVFLNEQYF. The chain links TRBV5-4 to TRBJ2-7, with TRBD2 identical over 14 bases. The CDR3 loop spans 18 amino acids. With 5 bases clipped from V and 5 bases from J, the junction kept 15 bases outside the gene matches. The germline V gene has CDR1 SGHNT and CDR2 YYREEE (reference sequence).

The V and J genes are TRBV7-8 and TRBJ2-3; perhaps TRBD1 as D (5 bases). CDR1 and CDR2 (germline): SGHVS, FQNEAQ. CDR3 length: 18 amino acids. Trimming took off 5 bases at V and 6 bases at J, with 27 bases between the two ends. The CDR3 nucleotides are TGTGCCAGCAGCCCGTACCCGAGGCAGGGCGATCGGGTGGATACGCAGTATTTT. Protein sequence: CASSPYPRQGDRVDTQYF.

CDR3 DNA: TGCGCCAGCAGCCCCGGAGGGCTACACACTGAAGCTTTCTTT. It yields the protein CASSPGGLHTEAFF. The chain couples TRBV5-1 to TRBJ1-1, with D unclear. This CDR3 is built from 14 residues. The germline V and J ends were trimmed by 4 bases and 3 bases, with 13 bases remaining between them. Germline CDR1 is SGHRS and CDR2 is YFSETQ. Variable domain in full (rest from reference TRBV5-1 and TRBJ1-1): KAGVTQTPRYLIKTRGQQVTLSCSPISGHRSVSWYQQTPGQGLQFLFEYFSETQRNKGNFPGRFSGRQFSNSRSEMNVSTLELGDSALYLCASSPGGLHTEAFFGQGTRLTVV.

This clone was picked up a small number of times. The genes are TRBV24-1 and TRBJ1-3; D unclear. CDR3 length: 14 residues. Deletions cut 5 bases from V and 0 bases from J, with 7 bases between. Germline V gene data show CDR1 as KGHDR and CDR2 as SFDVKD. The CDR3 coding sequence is TGTGCCACCAGTGCCCGGTTCTCTGGAAACACCATATATTTT. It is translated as CATSARFSGNTIYF.